Listed below are T cell receptor beta chains from one sample, sequenced in a study of cytomegalovirus exposure and HLA in healthy donors. The data were produced by immunoSEQ multiplex PCR, yet TCRdb's version contains in-frame clones alone and is incomplete. The sample has about 110,000 clones, approximately 82% seen once. Sequenced sample: PBMCs. Receptors were obtained from a young man in good health and CMV-seropositive. Each CDR3 is given with its conserved first and last residue. The D gene is left open where the match is weak. Clone size is stated in some rows and not others, as once, few, many or a class when expanded.

d_gene,v_gene,j_gene,abundance,CDR3nt,CDR3aa
NA,TRBV29-1,TRBJ2-6,few,TGCAGCGTTGAATCAGCACAGGGCCTCTCTGGGGCCAACGTCCTGACTTTC,CSVESAQGLSGANVLTF
TRBD1,TRBV27,TRBJ2-2,once,TGTGCCAGCAGTTTCTTAGACAGGGGAAGGACCGGGGAGCTGTTTTTT,CASSFLDRGRTGELFF
NA,TRBV27,TRBJ1-1,once,TGTGCCAGCAGTCCCCCGGGACAAAGCAAAGCTTTCTTT,CASSPPGQSKAFF
NA,TRBV25-1,TRBJ1-1,NA,TGTGCCAGCAGTGACTCCGGCCGGGGGGTCCCGAGGACTGAAGCTTTCTTT,CASSDSGRGVPRTEAFF
NA,TRBV28,TRBJ1-2,NA,TGTGCCAGCAGTTTACAGCAGGGGCGCTGGGCGGTCTACACCTTC,CASSLQQGRWAVYTF
NA,TRBV14,TRBJ1-2,NA,TGTGCCAGCAGCCAAGGGATAGGGGGTTCCTATGGCTACACCTTC,CASSQGIGGSYGYTF
NA,TRBV5-4,TRBJ1-3,NA,TGTGCCAGCAGCTTGGGCGGGATGGAAAACACCATATATTTT,CASSLGGMENTIYF
TRBD2,TRBV11-3,TRBJ2-2,NA,TGTGCCAGCAGCCGGTCTAGCGGGGGAACGAACACCGGGGAACTGTTTTTT,CASSRSSGGTNTGELFF
TRBD1,TRBV19,TRBJ1-5,NA,TGTGCCAGTAGATACGGGACAGGGGGAAATCAGCCCCAGCATTTT,CASRYGTGGNQPQHF
TRBD1,TRBV5-6,TRBJ1-1,few,TGTGCCAGCAGCTGGAGGACAGGGACCACTGAAGCTTTCTTT,CASSWRTGTTEAFF
TRBD2,TRBV9,TRBJ2-5,NA,TGTGCCAGCAGCGTAGTGGGCGGGGGGGGAGAAGAGACCCAGTACTTC,CASSVVGGGGEETQYF
TRBD1,TRBV30,TRBJ2-7,NA,TGTGCCGGGACAGGGTCCTACGAGCAGTACTTC,CAGTGSYEQYF
NA,TRBV19,TRBJ1-2,once,TGTGCCAGTAGTATAGGGGCCGGGACTATCGGTGTTGGGAACTATGGCTACACCTTC,CASSIGAGTIGVGNYGYTF
NA,TRBV27,TRBJ1-5,few,TGTGCCAGCAGCAAAGGGCGGGAGCCCCAGCATTTT,CASSKGREPQHF
NA,TRBV6-5,TRBJ2-5,NA,TGTGCCAGCAGTTACAACGTCCGGTACCAAGAGACCCAGTACTTC,CASSYNVRYQETQYF
NA,TRBV12-2,TRBJ2-7,NA,TGTGCAAGTCGCGGAACCGGGACCCCACAGGGTGGCTGCGAGCAGTACTTC,CASRGTGTPQGGCEQYF
TRBD1,TRBV6-5,TRBJ1-2,few,TGTGCCAGCAGTTACTCAGGGACAGGGGGCCTTGGCTACACCTTC,CASSYSGTGGLGYTF
NA,TRBV5-6,TRBJ2-7,NA,TGTGCCAGCAGCTTGTCCAGCTACGAGCAGTACTTC,CASSLSSYEQYF
TRBD2,TRBV11-1,TRBJ2-5,NA,TGTGCCAGCGGCGGACTAGCCTGGGGGGAGACCCAGTACTTC,CASGGLAWGETQYF
TRBD1,TRBV10-3,TRBJ2-6,NA,TGTGCCATCAGTGCACAGGGGTCTGGGGCCAACGTCCTGACTTTC,CAISAQGSGANVLTF
NA,TRBV11-2,TRBJ1-3,NA,TGTGCCAGCAGCCAAAATCCGCGGCTCGGAAACACCATATATTTT,CASSQNPRLGNTIYF
TRBD1,TRBV4-1,TRBJ2-2,NA,TGCGCCAGCAGCCAAGACGGGGTGGTACAGGGGGTCACCGGGGAGCTGTTTTTT,CASSQDGVVQGVTGELFF
NA,TRBV4-3,TRBJ2-3,few,TGCGCCAGCAGCCGCCACTTGGGCGGGCGTAGCACAGATACGCAGTATTTT,CASSRHLGGRSTDTQYF
TRBD1,TRBV6-1,TRBJ2-5,NA,TGTGCCAGCGGCCGACAGGGGCCCCCAGAGACCCAGTACTTC,CASGRQGPPETQYF
NA,TRBV7-9,TRBJ2-7,NA,TGTGCCAGCAGCGGCCGACTATCCGACTCCTACGAGCAGTACTTC,CASSGRLSDSYEQYF
NA,TRBV4-3,TRBJ1-5,once,TGCGCCAGCAGCCAAGATTTGAGGGTCCCTCAGCCCCAGCATTTT,CASSQDLRVPQPQHF
NA,TRBV7-6,TRBJ2-7,NA,TGTGCCAGCAGCCTATATCGCGGCTCCTACGAGCAGTACTTC,CASSLYRGSYEQYF
TRBD1,TRBV28,TRBJ1-5,NA,TGTGCCACCAAGGGGGCCACCCATTGGCAGCCCCAGCATTTT,CATKGATHWQPQHF
TRBD2,TRBV27,TRBJ2-3,NA,TGTGCCAGCAGTTTATCAGCGGGGGCCTTCACAGATACGCAGTATTTT,CASSLSAGAFTDTQYF
NA,TRBV4-1,TRBJ2-1,NA,TGCGCCAGCAGCCAGGTCCCCGGAGATCACAATGAGCAGTTCTTC,CASSQVPGDHNEQFF
NA,TRBV4-1,TRBJ1-2,once,TGCGCCAGCAGCCAAGAAAGAGGAGAGGGTGTCGTTAACTATGGCTACACCTTC,CASSQERGEGVVNYGYTF
TRBD2,TRBV6-6,TRBJ2-2,NA,TGTGCCAGCAGTCCCCTAGCGGTGAACACCGGGGAGCTGTTTTTT,CASSPLAVNTGELFF
NA,TRBV5-6,TRBJ1-6,once,TGTGCCAGCAGCTTGAGGGGCTATAATTCACCCCTCCACTTT,CASSLRGYNSPLHF
TRBD1,TRBV7-9,TRBJ1-6,NA,TGTGCCAGCAGCGGAATGGGACAGTTCAATTCACCCCTCCACTTT,CASSGMGQFNSPLHF
TRBD1,TRBV28,TRBJ2-7,NA,TGTGCCAGCAGGGGGGGACAGGACATCCCCCCCGAGCAGTACTTC,CASRGGQDIPPEQYF
NA,TRBV27,TRBJ2-7,once,TGTGCCAGCAGTTTAAGGGGGTCCTACGAGCAGTACTTC,CASSLRGSYEQYF
TRBD1,TRBV19,TRBJ1-1,NA,TGTGCCAGTAGTATGACAGGGCCACCACCTGAAGCTTTCTTT,CASSMTGPPPEAFF
NA,TRBV28,TRBJ1-1,once,TGTGCCAGCAGTCTACTTCCGGGGTTCATGAACACTGAAGCTTTCTTT,CASSLLPGFMNTEAFF
NA,TRBV28,TRBJ2-7,NA,TGTGCCAGCAGTTTCCCCGGGACACCCCGGGGAGAGCAGTACTTC,CASSFPGTPRGEQYF
NA,TRBV4-3,TRBJ1-5,NA,TGCGCCAGCAGCCAAGATGGGGGGTATCAGCCCCAGCATTTT,CASSQDGGYQPQHF
TRBD2,TRBV28,TRBJ2-7,NA,TGTGCCGGCAGTTTAGGAACTAGCGGGGGCTGGGAGCAGTACTTC,CAGSLGTSGGWEQYF
NA,TRBV6-5,TRBJ2-6,few,TGTGCCAGCAGTCCCTCGGGTGGGGCCAACGTCCTGACTTTC,CASSPSGGANVLTF
NA,TRBV14,TRBJ2-4,NA,TGTGCCAGCAGCCCCGGAGGGCGGACACTAGCCAAAAACATTCAGTACTTC,CASSPGGRTLAKNIQYF
NA,TRBV4-3,TRBJ1-6,NA,TGCGCCAGCAGCCAAGATTTGGGGAGCGGGGGGTATAATTCACCCCTCCACTTT,CASSQDLGSGGYNSPLHF
NA,TRBV5-4,TRBJ2-3,NA,TGTGCCAGCGGAAGAGAGGCCACAGATACGCAGTATTTT,CASGREATDTQYF
NA,TRBV10-3,TRBJ1-1,NA,TGTGCCATCAGTGAGCCATCCTACAGGGCAGCTTTCTTT,CAISEPSYRAAFF
NA,TRBV28,TRBJ2-1,NA,TGTGCCAGCAGTTTACGGTTGAGCTCCTACAATGAGCAGTTCTTC,CASSLRLSSYNEQFF
NA,TRBV18,TRBJ2-7,few,TGTGCCAGCTCACCAGGGAGCTACGAGCAGTACTTC,CASSPGSYEQYF
NA,TRBV7-9,TRBJ1-4,NA,TGTGCCAGCAGCCAGATACAGGGATGGGGAAATGAAAAACTGTTTTTT,CASSQIQGWGNEKLFF
TRBD2,TRBV7-9,TRBJ2-7,NA,TGTGCCAGCAGCATTGGTAGCGGGGGGGCCTACGAGCAGTACTTC,CASSIGSGGAYEQYF
TRBD1,TRBV30,TRBJ1-2,NA,TGTGCCTGCGTTGACAGGGTGAATGGCTACACCTTC,CACVDRVNGYTF
NA,TRBV11-2,TRBJ1-1,few,TGTGCCAGCAGCTCCCGGGGGGGCCGGTACACTGAAGCTTTCTTT,CASSSRGGRYTEAFF
TRBD1,TRBV13,TRBJ1-2,NA,TGTGCCAGCAGCTTAGGCCTTGTGGGACAGGGGGCCTATGGCTACACCTTC,CASSLGLVGQGAYGYTF
NA,TRBV7-9,TRBJ1-1,NA,TGTGCCAGCAGCTCACGGACAGAAAACACTGAAGCTTTCTTT,CASSSRTENTEAFF
NA,TRBV6-5,TRBJ1-1,NA,TGTGCCAGCAGTTACTCTCTGGGGCAGAGCACTGAAGCTTTCTTT,CASSYSLGQSTEAFF
NA,TRBV19,TRBJ2-7,NA,TGTGCCAGTAGTCGTGGTGGCCCGGGCGAGCAGTACTTC,CASSRGGPGEQYF
NA,TRBV18,TRBJ1-2,NA,TGTGCCAGCTCAAACGAGGCATGGGTAGGAATGAACTATGGCTACACCTTC,CASSNEAWVGMNYGYTF
TRBD2,TRBV15,TRBJ2-5,NA,TGTGCCACCAGCAGGGGGTCGGCGGGGGGCCGGGGGACCCAGTACTTC,CATSRGSAGGRGTQYF
TRBD1,TRBV29-1,TRBJ1-3,NA,TGCAGCGTTCGACAGGGAGTAGGAAACACCATATATTTT,CSVRQGVGNTIYF
NA,TRBV10-2,TRBJ2-1,NA,TGCGCCAGCAGTGAGTCGCTGAGGTCCCGCAATGAGCAGTTCTTC,CASSESLRSRNEQFF